The following is a TCR beta chain sequence with its context. Its antigen is not yet known. Base qualities are missing; no much larger clone stands one base away. Spanning cysteine to phenylalanine, the CDR3 consists of 12 amino acids. The entry retains the CDR3 DNA only, 36 bases that are in frame from base 1. V sheds 7 bases and J sheds 5 bases, leaving 10 bases between their ends. From the germline V gene, CDR1 is MGHRA and CDR2 is YSYEKL. TCRbeta CDR3 regions were amplified from genomic DNA using the immunoSEQ Assay, a bias-controlled multiplex PCR. As for how the authors treated the data: Nucleated cell counts per sample were estimated from amplification of reference gene primers within the assay. To quantify the absolute abundance of each unique TCRbeta CDR3 rearrangement, sequence reads were collapsed and filtered. For each sample, productive Simpson clonality was calculated as the square root of Simpson's diversity index across productive rearrangements. TCRdb took this table from immuneACCESS and kept in-frame rearrangements with V and J called. Such tables lack part of the clones; where checked against another copy, unresolved V genes explain under half of the gap, and the rest is unexplained. That table gives V, J and clone size, and the DNA gave D and trimming. The sample table contains around 25,000 clones; only one count was recorded for around four fifths of them. The ten largest clones represent about 16% of the sample.

This sample stems from a study of blood T cell repertoires in COVID-19 (TCRdb year 2020). Background for the entire study: The collaborator samples originated in the United States, Italy and Spain and spanned the acute and convalescent phases of COVID-19. Where HLA class I and class II types were available, the types were taken from metadata supplied by the sample provider, not from assay-based typing. The material from the prospective study consisted of cDNA or gDNA derived from T cells, B-cell-depleted T cells, or PBMCs. The sample metadata nearly always contained a de-identified subject ID, COVID-19 status, age in years and sex. The repertoires were made available in a free public database intended to serve as a resource for research on the immune response to SARS-CoV-2. The samples were drawn from the first 160 participants of the ongoing ImmuneRACE study and from some 1,300 subjects provided by 6 global collaborators. The dataset comprised deeply sampled blood TCRbeta repertoires from subjects exposed to, actively infected with, or recovered from COVID-19.

Each collaborating institution followed its own protocols to collect whole blood in K2EDTA tubes. For TCRbeta analysis, collaborators shipped samples in one of three forms: frozen whole blood, isolated PBMCs, or DNA extracted from either of those sample types. Broad study findings and their caveats: How much clinical and demographic metadata was included differed by source and by participant, and the metadata was provided uncurated.

This sequence originates from a man older than 75 with active or convalescent COVID-19. Recombination linked TRBV4-1 to TRBJ2-3, with no confident D gene call. The specimen sequenced was peripheral blood. The CDR3 reads as follows: CASTSGGDTQYF. The nucleotides read TGCGCCAGCACCTCGGGTGGAGATACGCAGTATTTT.